Listed below are T cell receptor beta chains from one sample, sequenced in a study of shared clonotypes between healthy human individuals. The table came from immunoSEQ multiplex PCR; TCRdb's copy has only in-frame clones and leaves some out. Here the sample spans 900,000 to 1,200,000 clones, approximately 78% being singletons. What was sequenced was memory CD4+ T cells from PBMCs. The receptor source for this set is a man younger than 35 in good health. Some clones in this sample may be carry-over from other donors' samples. CDR3s include the opening cysteine and the closing phenylalanine or tryptophan. A D gene is named only where the DNA matches it firmly. Where a row states a size, it is once, few, many or the class of an expanded clone; other rows omit it.

>-|TRBV19|-|TRBJ1-2
TGTGCCAGTAGTCCCCACGAGGGGGATCTGGGCTATGGCTACACCTTC
CASSPHEGDLGYGYTF
>-|TRBV6-6|TRBD2|TRBJ2-5
TGTGCCAGCAGTTCCGCACAGGGTGCGGGGGGGACCCAGTACTTC
CASSSAQGAGGTQYF
>-|TRBV27|TRBD1|TRBJ1-1
TGTGCCAGCAGTCCCCGGACAGGGGGGAACACTGAAGCTTTCTTT
CASSPRTGGNTEAFF
>-|TRBV9|-|TRBJ1-2
TGTGCCAGCAGCCAGGACACTAACTATGGCTACACCTTC
CASSQDTNYGYTF
>few|TRBV28|-|TRBJ1-2
TGTGCCAGCAGCGTAGGGGGGGCTAACGGCTACACCTTC
CASSVGGANGYTF
>-|TRBV7-2|TRBD2|TRBJ2-5
TGTGCCAGCAGCTGGAGCGGGAGGGCAGGGGAGACCCAGTACTTC
CASSWSGRAGETQYF
>-|TRBV4-1|-|TRBJ1-3
TGCGCCAGCAGCCAATTGGGCATCTCTGGAAACACCATATATTTT
CASSQLGISGNTIYF
>-|TRBV11-2|-|TRBJ1-4
TGTGCCAGCAGCTTAGTTCCGGAAAAACTGTTTTTT
CASSLVPEKLFF
>few|TRBV11-2|-|TRBJ2-1
TGTGCCAGCAGCCCCGTTTTAGCTAGCAATGAGCAGTTCTTC
CASSPVLASNEQFF
>-|TRBV6-5|-|TRBJ1-2
TGTGCCAGCAGTTACGGATGGGGCTACTATGGCTACACCTTC
CASSYGWGYYGYTF
>-|TRBV2|TRBD2|TRBJ2-3
TGTGCCAGCACCCTGACTAGCGCGGATACGCAGTATTTT
CASTLTSADTQYF
>-|TRBV27|TRBD1|TRBJ2-4
TGTGCCAGCAGTTTATCCGGGACAGGTGGAGAATACTTC
CASSLSGTGGEYF
>-|TRBV5-4|-|TRBJ2-1
TGTGCCAGCAGCCAGAACAATGAGCAGTTCTTC
CASSQNNEQFF
>few|TRBV7-2|-|TRBJ2-1
TGTGCCAGCAGCTTTAGCGGAGACTACAATGAGCAGTTCTTC
CASSFSGDYNEQFF
>-|TRBV18|-|TRBJ1-2
TGTGCCAGCTCACCAAGTACGGAGGTCTATGGCTACACCTTC
CASSPSTEVYGYTF
>-|TRBV9|-|TRBJ2-5
TGTGCCAGCAGCGCCCTATCCGGGACTGCCCGTACGTCCCAGTACTTC
CASSALSGTARTSQYF
>few|TRBV6-6|-|TRBJ1-5
TGTGCCAGCAGTTCCCTAGTCCGGGGGGGGAATCAGCCCCAGCATTTT
CASSSLVRGGNQPQHF
>-|TRBV9|TRBD2|TRBJ2-5
TGTGCCAGCAGCGTAGCAGGCTGGGGGGGGGAGACCCAGTACTTC
CASSVAGWGGETQYF
>-|TRBV7-2|-|TRBJ2-3
TGTGCCAGCAGCTTAGAAGGGATAGATACGCAGTATTTT
CASSLEGIDTQYF
>-|TRBV5-1|TRBD1|TRBJ1-1
TGCGCCAGCAGCCGCAGGACAGGGGCGGACACTGAAGCTTTCTTT
CASSRRTGADTEAFF
>-|TRBV29-1|TRBD1|TRBJ2-5
TGCAGCGTAGGGGACAGGGGACAAAACCGAGGGACCCAGTACTTC
CSVGDRGQNRGTQYF
>-|TRBV7-9|-|TRBJ1-2
TGTGCCAGCAGCTTAGGGTCAGGAGCGGACTATGGCTACACCTTC
CASSLGSGADYGYTF
>-|TRBV28|TRBD2|TRBJ2-1
TGTGCCAGCAGTTCCCTTGGAGCGGGAGGGAGGAATGAGCAGTTCTTC
CASSSLGAGGRNEQFF
>-|TRBV27|-|TRBJ1-2
TGTGCCAGCAGTTTAAAAGGGGGAGGCTATGGCTACACCTTC
CASSLKGGGYGYTF
>few|TRBV29-1|-|TRBJ2-7
TGCAGCGTTGATGTCGGGGGAACCTACGAGCAGTACTTC
CSVDVGGTYEQYF
>many|TRBV25-1|TRBD1|TRBJ1-1
TGTGCCAGCAGAGGACAGGGAAAAACTGAAGCTTTCTTT
CASRGQGKTEAFF
>few|TRBV7-9|-|TRBJ1-1
TGTGCCAGCAGCTTGAATACGAACACTGAAGCTTTCTTT
CASSLNTNTEAFF
>few|TRBV9|TRBD1|TRBJ1-1
TGTGCCAGCAGCGTAATGGGACAGGGGAACACTGAAGCTTTCTTT
CASSVMGQGNTEAFF
>-|TRBV7-2|-|TRBJ2-7
TGTGCCAGCAGCTTAAGGGTAGCCAGCCTTACCTACGAGCAGTACTTC
CASSLRVASLTYEQYF
>few|TRBV2|-|TRBJ1-1
TGTGCCAGCAGTGAACAGGGATCTGAAGCTTTCTTT
CASSEQGSEAFF
>-|TRBV2|TRBD1|TRBJ2-2
TGTGCCAGTGCCGGGACAGGGGCCACCGGGGAGCTGTTTTTT
CASAGTGATGELFF
>-|TRBV7-2|TRBD2|TRBJ2-5
TGTGCCAGCAGCCCAAGACTAGCGGGGGAACAAGAGACCCAGTACTTC
CASSPRLAGEQETQYF
>few|TRBV7-9|TRBD1|TRBJ1-3
TGTGCCAGCAGCTTCGGGACAGGGTTATCTGGAAACACCATATATTTT
CASSFGTGLSGNTIYF
>-|TRBV6-1|-|TRBJ2-2
TGTGCCAGCAGTTCCTTGACCGGGGAGCTGTTTTTT
CASSSLTGELFF
>once|TRBV18|-|TRBJ2-5
TGTGCCAGCTCACCCGTTCTAGCAGGAGAGACCCAGTACTTC
CASSPVLAGETQYF
>-|TRBV5-1|TRBD1|TRBJ1-5
TGCGCCAGCAGCTTGGAACCCCGGGACAGGGGGCCCAATCAGCCCCAGCATTTT
CASSLEPRDRGPNQPQHF
>many|TRBV19|TRBD1|TRBJ1-3
TGTGCCAGTAGTGTGCAACAGGGGACTGGAAACACCATATATTTT
CASSVQQGTGNTIYF
>-|TRBV28|TRBD2|TRBJ2-1
TGTGCCAGCAGGGTAGGGGGCGGGAGGGCCTACAATGAGCAGTTCTTC
CASRVGGGRAYNEQFF
>few|TRBV19|TRBD2|TRBJ2-5
TGTGCCAGTAGTAGAGGGACGGGAGGGCCTATGCAAGAGACCCAGTACTTC
CASSRGTGGPMQETQYF
>many|TRBV7-6|-|TRBJ2-1
TGTGCCAGCAGCTTAGGACTACCCAATGAGCAGTTCTTC
CASSLGLPNEQFF
>-|TRBV19|-|TRBJ1-2
TGTGCCAGTAGTATGGCCGGGTTCCTACGAGGCGGCTACACCTTC
CASSMAGFLRGGYTF
>-|TRBV11-2|-|TRBJ2-5
TGTGCCAGCAGCTTAACTAGACAAGGGACCCAGTACTTC
CASSLTRQGTQYF